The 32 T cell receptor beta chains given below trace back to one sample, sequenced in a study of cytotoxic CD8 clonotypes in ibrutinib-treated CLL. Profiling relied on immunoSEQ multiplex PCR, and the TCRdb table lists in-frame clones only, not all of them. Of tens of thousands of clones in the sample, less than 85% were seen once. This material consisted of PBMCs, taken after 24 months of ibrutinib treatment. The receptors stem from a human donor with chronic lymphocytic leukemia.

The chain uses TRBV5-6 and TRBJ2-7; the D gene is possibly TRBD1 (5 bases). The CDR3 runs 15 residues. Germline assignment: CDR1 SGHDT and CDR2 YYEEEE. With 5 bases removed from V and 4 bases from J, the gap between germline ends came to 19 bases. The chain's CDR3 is CASSLVGHASYEQYF. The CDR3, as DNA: TGTGCCAGCAGTCTAGTCGGACATGCCTCATACGAGCAGTACTTC.

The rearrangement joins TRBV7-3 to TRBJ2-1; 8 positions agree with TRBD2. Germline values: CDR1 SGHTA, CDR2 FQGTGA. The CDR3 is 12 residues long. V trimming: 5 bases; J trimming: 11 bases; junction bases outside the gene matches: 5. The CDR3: CASSLLAGKQFF. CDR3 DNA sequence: TGTGCCAGCAGCCTTTTAGCGGGAAAGCAGTTCTTC.

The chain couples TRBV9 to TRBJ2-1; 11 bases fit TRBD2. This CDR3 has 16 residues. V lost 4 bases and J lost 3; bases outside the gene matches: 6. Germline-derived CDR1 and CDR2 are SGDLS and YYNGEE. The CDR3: CASSSGTSGIYNEQFF. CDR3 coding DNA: TGTGCCAGCAGCTCCGGGACTAGCGGAATCTACAATGAGCAGTTCTTC.

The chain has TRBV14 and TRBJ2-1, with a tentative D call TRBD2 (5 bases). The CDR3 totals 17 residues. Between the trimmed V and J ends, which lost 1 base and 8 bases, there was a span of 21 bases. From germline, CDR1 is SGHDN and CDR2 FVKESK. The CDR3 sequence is CASSQVFGNHKGYEQFF. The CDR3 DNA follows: TGTGCCAGCAGCCAAGTCTTCGGGAACCACAAGGGTTATGAGCAGTTCTTC.

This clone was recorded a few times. CDR3 DNA sequence: TGCGCCAGCAGCTTGACGTACTACAATGAGCAGTTCTTC. Translation gives CASSLTYYNEQFF. The V call is TRBV5-1, the J call TRBJ2-1, with D uncertain. Trimming pared 1 base from V and 3 bases from J, leaving 5 bases between. CDR1 SGHRS and CDR2 YFSETQ come from the germline V gene. The CDR3 spans 13 residues.

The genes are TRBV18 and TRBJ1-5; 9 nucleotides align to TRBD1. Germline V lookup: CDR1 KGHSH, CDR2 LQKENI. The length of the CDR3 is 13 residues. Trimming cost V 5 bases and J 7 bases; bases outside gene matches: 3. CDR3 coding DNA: TGTGCCAGCTCAGGACAGGGGCACCAGCCCCAGCATTTT. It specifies CASSGQGHQPQHF.

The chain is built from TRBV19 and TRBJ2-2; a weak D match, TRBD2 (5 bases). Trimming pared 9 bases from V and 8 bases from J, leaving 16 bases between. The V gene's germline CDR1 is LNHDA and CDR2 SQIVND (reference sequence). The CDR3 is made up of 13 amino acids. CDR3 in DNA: TGTGCCAGCGTTGATTCCCGGAGGGGGGAGCTGTTTTTT. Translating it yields CASVDSRRGELFF.

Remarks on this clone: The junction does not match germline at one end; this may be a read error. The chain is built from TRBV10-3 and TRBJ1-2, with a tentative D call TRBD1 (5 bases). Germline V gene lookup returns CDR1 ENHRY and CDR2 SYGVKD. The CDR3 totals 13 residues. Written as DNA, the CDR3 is TGTGCCTTCAGCGCGGGGGAGGACTATGGCTACACCTTC. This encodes CAFSAGEDYGYTF.

CDR3 coding DNA: TGTGCCAGCAAACCGGGGGCGCGAACAGGCTACACCTTC. This gives the protein CASKPGARTGYTF. This rearrangement joins TRBV6-4 to TRBJ1-2, with D tentatively TRBD1 (6 bases). This CDR3 region has 13 residues. The germline V gene has CDR1 MRHNA and CDR2 SNTAGT. Trimming took off 7 bases at V and 8 bases at J, with 17 bases between the two ends.

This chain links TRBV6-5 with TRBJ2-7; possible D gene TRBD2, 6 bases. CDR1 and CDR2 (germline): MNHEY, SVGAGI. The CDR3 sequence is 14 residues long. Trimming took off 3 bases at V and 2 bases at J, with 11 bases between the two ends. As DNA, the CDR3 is TGTGCCAGCAGTTATGATCGGGAGACCTACGAGCAGTACTTC. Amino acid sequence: CASSYDRETYEQYF.

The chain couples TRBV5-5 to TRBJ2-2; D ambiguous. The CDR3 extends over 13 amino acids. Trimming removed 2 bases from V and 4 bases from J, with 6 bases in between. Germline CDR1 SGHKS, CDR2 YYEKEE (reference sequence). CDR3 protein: CASSFGFTGELFF. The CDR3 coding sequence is TGTGCCAGCAGCTTTGGGTTCACCGGGGAGCTGTTTTTT.

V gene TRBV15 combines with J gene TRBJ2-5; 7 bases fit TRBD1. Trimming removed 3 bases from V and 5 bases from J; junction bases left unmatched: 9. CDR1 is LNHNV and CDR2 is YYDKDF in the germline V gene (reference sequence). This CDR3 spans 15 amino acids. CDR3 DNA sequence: TGTGCCACCAGCAGTCCAGACAGGGTTGGGGAGACCCAGTACTTC. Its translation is CATSSPDRVGETQYF.

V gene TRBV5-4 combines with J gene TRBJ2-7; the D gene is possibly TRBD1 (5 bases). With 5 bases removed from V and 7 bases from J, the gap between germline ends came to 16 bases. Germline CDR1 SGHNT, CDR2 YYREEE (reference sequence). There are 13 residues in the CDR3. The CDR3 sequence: CASSPQGLLEQYF. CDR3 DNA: TGTGCCAGCAGTCCTCAGGGCCTCTTGGAGCAGTACTTC. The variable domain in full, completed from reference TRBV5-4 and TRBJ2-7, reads ETGVTQSPTHLIKTRGQQVTLRCSSQSGHNTVSWYQQALGQGPQFIFQYYREEENGRGNFPPRFSGLQFPNYSSELNVNALELDDSALYLCASSPQGLLEQYFGPGTRLTVT.

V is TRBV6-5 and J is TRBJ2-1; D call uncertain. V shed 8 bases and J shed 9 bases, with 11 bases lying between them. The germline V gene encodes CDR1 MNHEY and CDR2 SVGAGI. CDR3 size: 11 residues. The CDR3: CASAKMGEQFF. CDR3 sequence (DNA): TGTGCCAGCGCCAAAATGGGTGAGCAGTTCTTC.

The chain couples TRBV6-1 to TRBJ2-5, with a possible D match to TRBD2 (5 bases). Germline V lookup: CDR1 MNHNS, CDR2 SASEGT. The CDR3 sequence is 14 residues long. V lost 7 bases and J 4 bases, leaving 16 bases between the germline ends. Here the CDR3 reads CASTGERARETQYF. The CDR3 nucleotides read TGTGCCAGCACCGGAGAGAGGGCCAGAGAGACCCAGTACTTC.

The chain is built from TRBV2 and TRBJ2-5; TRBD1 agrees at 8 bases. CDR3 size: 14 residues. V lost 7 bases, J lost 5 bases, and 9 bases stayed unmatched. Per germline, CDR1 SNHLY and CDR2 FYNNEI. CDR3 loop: CASNFQGAVETQYF. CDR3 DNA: TGTGCCAGCAATTTCCAGGGGGCGGTGGAGACCCAGTACTTC.

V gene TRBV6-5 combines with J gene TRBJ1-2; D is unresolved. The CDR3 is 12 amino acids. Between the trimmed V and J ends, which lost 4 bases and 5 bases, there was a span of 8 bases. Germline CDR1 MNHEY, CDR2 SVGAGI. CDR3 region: CASSSRNYGYTF. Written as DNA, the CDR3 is TGTGCCAGCAGTTCCAGAAATTATGGCTACACCTTC.

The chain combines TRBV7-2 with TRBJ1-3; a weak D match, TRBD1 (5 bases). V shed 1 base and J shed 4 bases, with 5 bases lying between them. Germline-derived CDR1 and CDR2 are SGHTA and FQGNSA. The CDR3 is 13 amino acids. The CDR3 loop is CASSLGGGNTIYF. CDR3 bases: TGTGCCAGCAGCTTAGGGGGGGGAAACACCATATATTTT.

CDR3 loop: CASSLAPYSYEQYF. The CDR3, as DNA: TGTGCCAGCAGCTTAGCCCCCTACTCCTACGAGCAGTACTTC. This chain joins TRBV7-9 and TRBJ2-7; unclear D gene. This CDR3 is 14 amino acids long. Between the trimmed V and J ends, which lost 0 bases and 0 bases, there was a span of 6 bases. In germline, CDR1 is SEHNR, CDR2 FQNEAQ (reference sequence).

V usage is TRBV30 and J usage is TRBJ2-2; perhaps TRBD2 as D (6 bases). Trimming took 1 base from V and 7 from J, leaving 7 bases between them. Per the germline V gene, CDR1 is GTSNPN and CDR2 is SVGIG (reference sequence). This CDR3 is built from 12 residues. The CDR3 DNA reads TGTGCCTGGAGTGGGGAGGTCGGGGAGCTGTTTTTT. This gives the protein CAWSGEVGELFF.

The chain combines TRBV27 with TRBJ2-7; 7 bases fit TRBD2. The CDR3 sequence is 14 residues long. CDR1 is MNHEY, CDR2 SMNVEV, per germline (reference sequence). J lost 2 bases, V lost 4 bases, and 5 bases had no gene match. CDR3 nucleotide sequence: TGTGCCAGCAGTTCCAGCGGGGTTACCTACGAGCAGTACTTC. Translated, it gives CASSSSGVTYEQYF.

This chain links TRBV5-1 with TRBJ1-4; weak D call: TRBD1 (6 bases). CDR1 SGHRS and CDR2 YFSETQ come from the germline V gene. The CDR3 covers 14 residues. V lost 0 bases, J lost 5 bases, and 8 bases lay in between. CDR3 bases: TGCGCCAGCAGCTTGGAAACAGGGAATGAAAAACTGTTTTTT. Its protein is CASSLETGNEKLFF.

The CDR3 DNA is TGCGCCAGCAGCTCCTGGGCTGGCACAGATACGCAGTATTTT. This gives the protein CASSSWAGTDTQYF. The chain uses TRBV5-1 and TRBJ2-3, with D unclear. CDR1 and CDR2 from the germline V gene are SGHRS and YFSETQ. This CDR3 has 14 residues. V lost 3 bases to trimming and J lost 1 base, with 9 bases between them.

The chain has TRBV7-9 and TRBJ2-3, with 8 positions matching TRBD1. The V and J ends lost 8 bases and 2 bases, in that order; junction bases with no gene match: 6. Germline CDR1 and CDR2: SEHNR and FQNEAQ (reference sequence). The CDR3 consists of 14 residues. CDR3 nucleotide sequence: TGTGCCAGCGACCGGACAGGGACCACAGATACGCAGTATTTT. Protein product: CASDRTGTTDTQYF.

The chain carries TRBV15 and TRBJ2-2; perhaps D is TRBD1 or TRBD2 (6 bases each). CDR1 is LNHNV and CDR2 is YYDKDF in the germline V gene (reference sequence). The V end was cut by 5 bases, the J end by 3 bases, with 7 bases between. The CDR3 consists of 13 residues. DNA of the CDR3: TGTGCCACCAGCCGGGGGCACACCGGGGAGCTGTTTTTT. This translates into CATSRGHTGELFF. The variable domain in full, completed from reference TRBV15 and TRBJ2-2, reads DAMVIQNPRYQVTQFGKPVTLSCSQTLNHNVMYWYQQKSSQAPKLLFHYYDKDFNNEADTPDNFQSRRPNTSFCFLDIRSPGLGDTAMYLCATSRGHTGELFFGEGSRLTVL.

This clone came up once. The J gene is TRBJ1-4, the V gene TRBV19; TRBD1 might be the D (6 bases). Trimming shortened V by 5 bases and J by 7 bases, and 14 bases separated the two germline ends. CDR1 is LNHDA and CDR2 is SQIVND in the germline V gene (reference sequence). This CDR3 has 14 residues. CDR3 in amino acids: CASSPQGFREKLFF. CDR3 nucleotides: TGTGCCAGTAGTCCACAGGGTTTCCGTGAAAAACTGTTTTTT.

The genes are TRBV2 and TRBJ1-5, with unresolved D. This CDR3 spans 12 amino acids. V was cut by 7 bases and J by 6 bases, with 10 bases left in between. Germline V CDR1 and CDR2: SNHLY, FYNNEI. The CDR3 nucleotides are TGTGCCAGCAAGCCTGCCAGTCAGCCCCAGCATTTT. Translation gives CASKPASQPQHF.

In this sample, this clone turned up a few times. The CDR3 region has the DNA TGTGCCAGCAGTCCTCAGGCGGGAATCCCCTACGAGCAGTACTTC. It specifies CASSPQAGIPYEQYF. The rearrangement joins TRBV6-5 to TRBJ2-7, with D maybe TRBD2 (6 bases). With 5 bases removed from V and 2 bases from J, the gap between germline ends came to 16 bases. Per germline, CDR1 MNHEY and CDR2 SVGAGI. This CDR3 has 15 amino acids.

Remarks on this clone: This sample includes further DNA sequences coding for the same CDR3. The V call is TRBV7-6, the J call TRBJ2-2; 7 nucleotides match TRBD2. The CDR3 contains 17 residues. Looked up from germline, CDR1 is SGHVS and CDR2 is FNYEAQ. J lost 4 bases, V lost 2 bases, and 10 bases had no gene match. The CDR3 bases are TGTGCCAGCAGCTTATTCCCGGGGGAGGGCCCCACCGGGGAGCTGTTTTTT. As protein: CASSLFPGEGPTGELFF.

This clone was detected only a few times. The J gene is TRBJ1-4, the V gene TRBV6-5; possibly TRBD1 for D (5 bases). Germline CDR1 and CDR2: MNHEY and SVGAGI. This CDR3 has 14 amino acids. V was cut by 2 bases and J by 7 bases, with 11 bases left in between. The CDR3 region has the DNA TGTGCCAGCAGTTACGGCAGGGTTGGTGAAAAACTGTTTTTT. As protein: CASSYGRVGEKLFF.

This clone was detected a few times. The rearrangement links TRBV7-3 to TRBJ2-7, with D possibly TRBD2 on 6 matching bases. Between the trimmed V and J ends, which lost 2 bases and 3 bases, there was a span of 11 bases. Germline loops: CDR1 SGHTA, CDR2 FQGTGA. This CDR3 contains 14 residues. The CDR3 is CASSLAGSGYEQYF. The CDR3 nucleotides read TGTGCCAGCAGCTTAGCGGGATCGGGCTACGAGCAGTACTTC. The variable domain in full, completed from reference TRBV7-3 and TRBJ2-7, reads GAGVSQTPSNKVTEKGKYVELRCDPISGHTALYWYRQSLGQGPEFLIYFQGTGAADDSGLPNDRFFAVRPEGSVSTLKIQRTERGDSAVYLCASSLAGSGYEQYFGPGTRLTVT.

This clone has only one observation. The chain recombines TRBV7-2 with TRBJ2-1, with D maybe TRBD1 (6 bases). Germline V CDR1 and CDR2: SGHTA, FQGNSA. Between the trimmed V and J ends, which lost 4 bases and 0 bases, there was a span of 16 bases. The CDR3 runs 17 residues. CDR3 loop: CASSSDSGARSYNEQFF. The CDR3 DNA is TGTGCCAGCAGCTCCGACTCAGGGGCCCGCTCCTACAATGAGCAGTTCTTC.